Below, 22 T cell receptor beta chains from the same sample are listed, as sequenced in a study of Japanese encephalitis immunity and Zika vaccine responses. Peptide pools at approximately 0.9 ug/mL each stimulated CFSE-labeled PBMCs over a 6-day culture. Proliferating CD4 T cells were sorted unfixed as live CD56-CD19-CD16-CD3+CD4+ CFSE-low cells. Each CDR3 protein is one row after TCRdb ran MiXCR on the 5' RACE reads. The sample includes about 1,600 distinct CDR3 sequences, 5.5% to 7% seen only once; the top ten take roughly 30%. The starting material was antigen-activated CD4+ T cells from blood, cultured, obtained during a Zika inactivated vaccine study. The receptor set was obtained from an adult woman who received an inactivated Zika virus vaccine.

This clonotype is large. This sequence joins TRBV2 and TRBJ1-3; TRBD1 is a possible D gene (6 bases). This CDR3 is 14 amino acids long. Between the trimmed V and J ends, which lost 7 bases and 2 bases, there was a span of 12 bases. CDR1 and CDR2 from the germline V gene are SNHLY and FYNNEI. In DNA form, the CDR3 reads TGTGCCAGCAAAGCCCAGGGGCCTGGAAACACCATATATTTT. This translates into CASKAQGPGNTIYF.

This clonotype ranks as large (0.1 to 1%). V is TRBV4-3 and J is TRBJ1-1; 9 positions match TRBD1. Trimming took 4 bases from V and 7 from J; bases not matched to a gene: 7. Germline V gene data show CDR1 as LGHNA and CDR2 as YSLEER. The CDR3 covers 14 residues. Here the CDR3 reads CASSLSGTGLEAFF. The CDR3 coding sequence is TGCGCCAGCAGCCTTTCCGGGACAGGGCTTGAAGCTTTCTTT.

This clonotype was counted a few times. V and J are TRBV15 and TRBJ1-2; no clear D gene. CDR3 size: 16 residues. Germline V CDR1 and CDR2: LNHNV, YYDKDF (reference sequence). With 0 bases removed from V and 8 bases from J, the gap between germline ends came to 19 bases. For the CDR3, the DNA is TGTGCCACCAGCAGAGATGTGGAGGGAATCGATCACGGCTACACCTTC. This gives the protein CATSRDVEGIDHGYTF.

This clonotype is medium-sized by share. This chain links TRBV5-1 with TRBJ2-7; 15 bases map to TRBD2. The V gene's germline CDR1 is SGHRS and CDR2 YFSETQ. This CDR3 has 19 residues. V shed 2 bases and J 0 bases; nucleotides not matched to a gene: 9. The CDR3: CASSFFPGLAGGDSYEQYF. CDR3 nucleotides: TGCGCCAGCAGCTTCTTCCCCGGACTAGCGGGGGGGGACTCCTACGAGCAGTACTTC.

Many counts were recorded for this clonotype. The genes are TRBV28 and TRBJ1-2; 8 nucleotides align to TRBD1. This CDR3 spans 12 amino acids. The J segment lost 7 bases and the V segment lost 5 bases, leaving 3 bases of the junction unmatched. Looked up from germline, CDR1 is MDHEN and CDR2 is SYDVKM. For the CDR3, the DNA is TGTGCCAGCAGTGAACAGGGGGGTGGCTACACCTTC. Its translation is CASSEQGGGYTF.

This clonotype came up many times. Here the CDR3 DNA reads TGCGCCAGCAGCCAAGATGGGACAGTCCGCTCCTATAATTCACCCCTCCACTTT. It specifies CASSQDGTVRSYNSPLHF. The chain employs TRBV4-3 and TRBJ1-6; 7 nucleotides match TRBD1. The CDR3 extends over 18 amino acids. The V gene's germline CDR1 is LGHNA and CDR2 YSLEER. With V trimmed by 0 bases and J by 0 bases, 5 bases remained unmatched.

This clonotype has a count of ten or more. The J gene is TRBJ1-2, the V gene TRBV15; TRBD1 is a possible D gene (5 bases). From germline, CDR1 is LNHNV and CDR2 YYDKDF (reference sequence). CDR3 length: 13 amino acids. Trimming pared 0 bases from V and 5 bases from J, leaving 7 bases between. The DNA of the CDR3 is TGTGCCACCAGCAGAGATCGACAGTATGGCTACACCTTC. Residues: CATSRDRQYGYTF.

In its sample, this clonotype ranks as medium-sized. The chain combines TRBV12-3 or TRBV12-4 with TRBJ2-7; D could derive from TRBD1 or TRBD2 (5 bases each). The CDR3 runs to 14 residues. V gave up 4 bases and J gave up 6 bases, with 16 bases separating them. Here the CDR3 DNA reads TGTGCCAGCAGTTCCGGGACCCCGCTGAGCGAGCAGTACTTC. The encoded protein is CASSSGTPLSEQYF.

As concerns this clonotype: One base away lies a much larger clone, so this may be a sequencing read error. The chain joins TRBV7-2 to TRBJ2-1; 10 positions agree with TRBD2. The V segment lost 4 bases and the J segment 9 bases; nucleotides outside the gene matches: 12. CDR1 SGHTA and CDR2 FQGNSA come from the germline V gene. The CDR3 is 16 residues long. The CDR3 loop reads CASSSRGSGGAGEQFF. The DNA of the CDR3 is TGTGCCAGCAGCTCTCGGGGAAGCGGGGGGGCTGGTGAGCAGTTCTTC.

This clonotype was counted at least ten times. This rearrangement joins TRBV12-3 or TRBV12-4 to TRBJ1-3; TRBD1 is a possible D gene (6 bases). CDR3 length: 14 amino acids. Between the trimmed V and J ends, which lost 7 bases and 2 bases, there was a span of 12 bases. The CDR3 reads CASNPGQPGNTIYF. The CDR3 nucleotides read TGTGCCAGCAACCCCGGACAGCCTGGAAACACCATATATTTT.

This clonotype was picked up many times. This rearrangement joins TRBV4-3 to TRBJ2-5; 9 bases align to TRBD1. V dropped 0 bases and J dropped 5; count of bases not matched to a gene: 13. The CDR3 loop spans 18 amino acids. CDR1 is LGHNA, CDR2 YSLEER, per germline. DNA of the CDR3: TGCGCCAGCAGCCAAGATCCAACGGCCACAGGGGGCTTCGAGACCCAGTACTTC. Protein: CASSQDPTATGGFETQYF.

This clonotype has a handful of counts. The V gene is TRBV12-3 or TRBV12-4, the J gene TRBJ2-7; 10 bases agree with TRBD1. There are 17 residues in the CDR3. J was trimmed by 5 bases and V by 0 bases; bases with no gene match: 10. This CDR3 is CASSLALTGTGVDEQYF. The CDR3 DNA sequence: TGTGCCAGCAGTTTAGCGCTAACCGGGACAGGGGTTGACGAGCAGTACTTC.

A remark on this clonotype: Being one base from a much bigger clone, this may be a read error. The chain uses TRBV25-1 and TRBJ1-5, with TRBD1 matching over 7 bases. Germline V gene data show CDR1 as MGHDK and CDR2 as SYGVNS. There are 14 residues in the CDR3. V was pared by 3 bases and J by 4 bases, with 3 bases of the junction left unmatched. CDR3 amino acids: CASSEGQSNQPQHF. The CDR3 region has the DNA TGTGCCAGCAGTGAGGGACAGTCTAATCAGCCCCAGCATTTT.

Sample share makes this clonotype large. The CDR3 DNA sequence: TGTGCCAGCACCCGGACAGGGGGCGGAAAACTGTTTTTT. It translates to CASTRTGGGKLFF. The V and J genes are TRBV6-5 and TRBJ1-4, with 11 bases aligning to TRBD1. Germline CDR1 is MNHEY and CDR2 is SVGAGI. The CDR3 spans 13 residues. V lost 7 bases, J lost 10 bases, and 5 bases stayed unmatched.

The V call is TRBV4-2, the J call TRBJ1-2; 9 nucleotides match TRBD1. Trimming cost V 8 bases and J 5 bases; bases outside gene matches: 9. Germline V gives CDR1 LGHNA, CDR2 YNFKEQ. The CDR3 has 14 amino acids. The CDR3 DNA reads as TGTGCCAGCGGGGAAGGGGACAGGGCTTATGGCTACACCTTC. Protein sequence: CASGEGDRAYGYTF.

The CDR3 DNA reads as TGTGCCAGCAGCCCCCGGAGGGCGGGGACTGAAGCTTTCTTT. It codes for CASSPRRAGTEAFF. V usage is TRBV28 and J usage is TRBJ1-1; D gene ambiguous. Germline V lookup: CDR1 MDHEN, CDR2 SYDVKM. This CDR3 comprises 14 residues. V was cut by 6 bases and J by 5 bases, with 16 bases left in between.

This clonotype was recorded at least ten times. The V and J genes are TRBV7-9 and TRBJ2-5; TRBD1 aligns across 12 bases. Germline assignment: CDR1 SEHNR and CDR2 FQNEAQ (reference sequence). The CDR3 totals 15 residues. V shed 5 bases, J shed 5 bases, and the junction held 6 bases outside the gene matches. The CDR3 protein is CASSAGTGGVETQYF. The CDR3 DNA sequence: TGTGCCAGCAGCGCAGGGACAGGGGGCGTTGAGACCCAGTACTTC.

Only a few counts were recorded for this clonotype. The V gene is TRBV19, the J gene TRBJ1-3, with TRBD1 matching over 9 bases. The CDR3 totals 17 residues. CDR1 and CDR2 (germline): LNHDA, SQIVND (reference sequence). J lost 2 bases, V lost 6 bases, and 11 bases had no gene match. Here the CDR3 DNA reads TGTGCCAGTAGCATCCAACCCACAGGGGGCCCTGGAAACACCATATATTTT. Protein: CASSIQPTGGPGNTIYF.

The genes are TRBV6-5 and TRBJ2-7, with D perhaps matching TRBD2 (5 bases). This CDR3 contains 13 residues. Germline assignment: CDR1 MNHEY and CDR2 SVGAGI. Trimming stripped 6 bases from V and 6 bases from J, with 15 bases between. The CDR3 loop reads CASRSAVEGEQYF. The CDR3 DNA reads TGTGCCAGCAGATCCGCCGTCGAGGGCGAGCAGTACTTC.

In its sample, this clonotype is medium-sized (0.01 to 0.1%). This rearrangement joins TRBV15 to TRBJ2-7; no reliable D call. The germline gives CDR1 LNHNV, CDR2 YYDKDF (reference sequence). This CDR3 region has 15 residues. Trimming shortened V by 0 bases and J by 1 base, and 10 bases separated the two germline ends. The CDR3 spells CATSREGVGSYEQYF. CDR3 sequence (DNA): TGTGCCACCAGCAGAGAGGGTGTCGGATCCTACGAGCAGTACTTC.

This clonotype is labeled medium-sized. This sequence joins TRBV11-2 and TRBJ2-2; D gene ambiguous. Germline CDR1 is SGHAT and CDR2 is FQNNGV. The CDR3 has 15 amino acids. Trimming left V 3 bases short and J 4 bases short, with 12 bases between. The CDR3 loop reads CASSFGRRPTGELFF. In nucleotides, the CDR3 is TGTGCCAGCAGCTTTGGTCGCAGGCCCACCGGGGAGCTGTTTTTT.

This clonotype is medium-sized in the sample. The chain uses TRBV7-2 and TRBJ2-5, with 10 bases aligning to TRBD2. CDR1 is SGHTA, CDR2 FQGNSA, per germline. CDR3 size: 16 residues. The trim removed 0 bases at V and 5 bases at J, leaving 6 bases unmatched. CDR3 amino acids: CASSLASGGRRETQYF. The CDR3, as DNA: TGTGCCAGCAGCTTAGCTAGCGGGGGGCGTCGGGAGACCCAGTACTTC.